This TCR beta chain was profiled in a study of T cells after yellow fever vaccination. Study observations and caveats: Among primary-vaccination clones, most reappeared after the booster, at 95% to 96% for CD4 and around 90% for CD8. Clonotypes found in both CD4 and CD8 compartments made up a small share.

UMIs were added to TCR cDNA along with a universal primer site when it was made by 5'RACE template switching. TCRdb re-called the 5' RACE reads through MiXCR, storing one row per CDR3 protein. The sample includes roughly 320,000 distinct CDR3 sequences, about 10% of them seen just once. In germline, CDR1 is SGHDN, CDR2 FVKESK. The length of the CDR3 is 16 residues. Trimming shortened V by 4 bases and J by 0 bases, and 16 bases separated the two germline ends. About this clonotype: Antigen unknown.

The rearrangement uses TRBV14 and TRBJ2-7; D call uncertain. Sequenced material: CD4+ T cells sorted from PBMCs, taken 45 days after the yellow fever booster vaccination. The receptor was derived from a man aged 18 to 29 who received the YFV17D yellow fever vaccine. The CDR3 coding sequence is TGTGCCAGCAGCCGCTTGACCAGTATCTCCTCCTACGAGCAGTACTTC. As protein: CASSRLTSISSYEQYF.